These 27 T cell receptor beta chains were all obtained from the same sample, sequenced in a study of shared clonotypes between healthy human individuals. TCRdb's copy holds only in-frame clones and misses some; the assay was immunoSEQ multiplex PCR. The table records about 490,000 clones, approximately 79% of them present only once. The sample taken for sequencing was PBMCs. These receptors came from a woman between 40 and 55 years old in good health. Some clones in this sample may be carry-over from other donors' samples.

The chain is built from TRBV27 and TRBJ2-5; D gene unclear. This CDR3 has 11 residues. The V end was cut by 3 bases, the J end by 1 base, with 0 bases between. Germline values: CDR1 MNHEY, CDR2 SMNVEV (reference sequence). The CDR3 sequence: CASSFQETQYF. For the CDR3, the DNA is TGTGCCAGCAGTTTCCAAGAGACCCAGTACTTC.

The genes are TRBV28 and TRBJ2-2; perhaps TRBD1 as D (6 bases). Trimming cost V 5 bases and J 1 base, with 14 bases left between them. Germline V gene sequence: CDR1 MDHEN, CDR2 SYDVKM. The CDR3 length is 16 residues. The DNA of the CDR3 is TGTGCCAGCAGTCGGACAGATTTTTGGAACACCGGGGAGCTGTTTTTT. Translated: CASSRTDFWNTGELFF.

This chain links TRBV4-1 with TRBJ2-7, with 8 positions matching TRBD2. CDR3 size: 13 residues. The V and J ends lost 4 bases and 6 bases, in that order; junction bases with no gene match: 5. Germline V lookup: CDR1 MGHRA, CDR2 YSYEKL. The CDR3 loop is CASSPKRELEQYF. CDR3 nucleotides: TGCGCCAGCAGCCCCAAGCGGGAGCTCGAGCAGTACTTC.

V gene TRBV5-1 combines with J gene TRBJ2-1, with 10 nucleotides matching TRBD2. The V gene end was trimmed by 4 bases and the J gene end by 4 bases; junction bases not matched to a gene: 8. This CDR3 has 16 amino acids. Germline V gene lookup returns CDR1 SGHRS and CDR2 YFSETQ. The CDR3: CASSVGGLAVYNEQFF. The CDR3 DNA reads as TGCGCCAGCAGCGTGGGAGGACTAGCGGTTTACAATGAGCAGTTCTTC. The full variable domain, its missing parts supplied by reference TRBV5-1 and TRBJ2-1, is KAGVTQTPRYLIKTRGQQVTLSCSPISGHRSVSWYQQTPGQGLQFLFEYFSETQRNKGNFPGRFSGRQFSNSRSEMNVSTLELGDSALYLCASSVGGLAVYNEQFFGPGTRLTVL.

The table lists this clone with a few counts. In the same sample, other DNA sequences code for this CDR3. CDR3: CASSLVGNTEAFF. The CDR3 DNA reads TGTGCCAGCAGCTTAGTCGGGAACACTGAAGCTTTCTTT. This sequence joins TRBV7-2 and TRBJ1-1; no definite D call. CDR1 is SGHTA, CDR2 FQGNSA, per germline. The CDR3 is 13 amino acids. V lost 1 base to trimming and J lost 1 base, with 4 bases between them.

The V call is TRBV2, the J call TRBJ2-6; a weak D match, TRBD2 (5 bases). Trimming took 4 bases from V and 0 from J, leaving 10 bases between them. Germline CDR1 is SNHLY and CDR2 is FYNNEI. This CDR3 region has 16 residues. The CDR3, as DNA: TGTGCCAGCAGTGGCAAGGGAGCCTCTGGGGCCAACGTCCTGACTTTC. Protein product: CASSGKGASGANVLTF.

This chain joins TRBV27 and TRBJ1-2; D call uncertain. CDR1 and CDR2 from the germline V gene are MNHEY and SMNVEV (reference sequence). This CDR3 has 14 amino acids. V was pared by 0 bases and J by 5 bases, with 10 bases between. This CDR3 reads CASSLSSGYYGYTF. In nucleotides, the CDR3 is TGTGCCAGCAGTTTATCGTCAGGCTATTATGGCTACACCTTC.

Notes on this clone: The sample contains more than one DNA sequence encoding this CDR3. The chain uses TRBV5-1 and TRBJ2-1, with 14 bases matching TRBD2. The length of the CDR3 is 15 residues. With 4 bases clipped from V and 8 bases from J, the junction kept 5 bases outside the gene matches. Germline V gene data show CDR1 as SGHRS and CDR2 as YFSETQ. The CDR3 sequence is CASSPGLAGVDEQFF. The CDR3 coding sequence is TGCGCCAGCAGCCCGGGACTAGCGGGAGTGGATGAGCAGTTCTTC.

V usage is TRBV5-1 and J usage is TRBJ2-7, with 14 bases fitting TRBD2. The germline V gene encodes CDR1 SGHRS and CDR2 YFSETQ. V was clipped by 3 bases and J by 4 bases; unmatched bases: 3. This CDR3 is built from 15 residues. CDR3 DNA sequence: TGCGCCAGCAGCTACGGGACTAGCGGGAGATACGAGCAGTACTTC. It encodes CASSYGTSGRYEQYF.

This clone appeared a single time. The genes are TRBV4-1 and TRBJ2-7; perhaps TRBD1 as D (6 bases). V lost 3 bases to trimming and J lost 1 base, with 19 bases between them. This CDR3 contains 17 residues. Germline V gene lookup returns CDR1 MGHRA and CDR2 YSYEKL. The CDR3 protein is CASSHGTGQLRSYEQYF. CDR3 in DNA: TGCGCCAGCAGCCACGGAACAGGGCAACTACGGTCCTACGAGCAGTACTTC.

Details on this clone: A read error is likely here: a far larger clone is one base away. The chain carries TRBV25-1 and TRBJ1-1; 7 bases are a match to TRBD1. CDR1 is MGHDK, CDR2 SYGVNS, per germline. This CDR3 is 13 amino acids long. The CDR3 DNA is TGTGCCAGCAGTCCCAGGGGGAACACTGAAGCTTCCTTT. Encoded protein: CASSPRGNTEASF. The variable domain in full, with the rest retrieved from reference TRBV25-1 and TRBJ1-1, is EADIYQTPRYLVIGTGKKITLECSQTMGHDKMYWYQQDPGMELHLIHYSYGVNSTEKGDLSSESTVSRIRTEHFPLTLESARPSHTSQYLCASSPRGNTEASFGQGTRLTVV.

The V and J genes are TRBV25-1 and TRBJ1-4; possibly TRBD1 for D (6 bases). Trimming pared 2 bases from V and 5 bases from J, leaving 12 bases between. The CDR3 consists of 15 residues. Germline CDR1 MGHDK, CDR2 SYGVNS. CDR3 sequence: CASSERDRRNEKLFF. The CDR3, as DNA: TGTGCCAGCAGTGAACGCGACAGGCGGAATGAAAAACTGTTTTTT.

The rearrangement joins TRBV5-5 to TRBJ1-4; 7 bases align to TRBD1. Germline assignment: CDR1 SGHKS and CDR2 YYEKEE (reference sequence). This CDR3 spans 15 amino acids. Unmatched junction bases numbered 7, after V lost 2 bases and J lost 6 bases. This CDR3 reads CASSFTGTEDEKLFF. The CDR3 DNA reads TGTGCCAGCAGCTTTACCGGGACAGAAGATGAAAAACTGTTTTTT.

As regards this clone: This is likely an artifact of a read error, given a far larger clone one base away. The V gene is TRBV2, the J gene TRBJ1-5, with a tentative D call TRBD1 (5 bases). Germline V gene lookup returns CDR1 SNHLY and CDR2 FYNNEI. The CDR3 loop spans 14 amino acids. V was trimmed by 2 bases and J by 5 bases, leaving 10 bases between them. CDR3 DNA: TGTGCCAGCAGTGAATTGGACATCGATCAGCCCCAGCATTTT. The encoded protein is CASSELDIDQPQHF.

The CDR3: CASSSVNLSGANVLTF. The CDR3 DNA reads TGTGCCAGCAGTTCCGTTAACCTCTCTGGGGCCAACGTCCTGACTTTC. The chain is built from TRBV27 and TRBJ2-6; D uncertain. The CDR3 extends over 16 amino acids. Germline-derived CDR1 and CDR2 are MNHEY and SMNVEV (reference sequence). Trimming took 4 bases from V and 0 from J, leaving 10 bases between them.

V and J are TRBV6-5 and TRBJ1-2, with TRBD1 matching 7 bases. From germline, CDR1 is MNHEY and CDR2 SVGAGI. Unmatched junction bases numbered 9, after V lost 6 bases and J lost 8 bases. The CDR3 has 13 residues. The CDR3 DNA follows: TGTGCCAGCAGCTGGGACAGTGGGGGAGGCTACACCTTC. It yields the protein CASSWDSGGGYTF.

The J gene is TRBJ2-2, the V gene TRBV6-1, with D unclear. Deletions cut 4 bases from V and 7 bases from J, with 10 bases between. This CDR3 is built from 13 residues. The germline V gene encodes CDR1 MNHNS and CDR2 SASEGT. The CDR3 DNA reads as TGTGCCAGCAGTGTCAGTTTGGGCGGGGAGCTGTTTTTT. Translated, it gives CASSVSLGGELFF.

The gene calls are TRBV27 and TRBJ2-6; no clear D gene. This CDR3 has 13 residues. The V end was cut by 3 bases, the J end by 0 bases, with 0 bases between. From germline, CDR1 is MNHEY and CDR2 SMNVEV (reference sequence). CDR3 sequence reads: CASSFSGANVLTF. The CDR3 nucleotides are TGTGCCAGCAGTTTCTCTGGGGCCAACGTCCTGACTTTC.

The chain carries TRBV2 and TRBJ2-5; possible D gene TRBD2, 6 bases. Per the germline V gene, CDR1 is SNHLY and CDR2 is FYNNEI. The CDR3 loop spans 11 amino acids. V lost 4 bases and J lost 9, with 9 bases in between. The CDR3 coding sequence is TGTGCCAGCAGTGTAGCGGACCCCCAGTACTTC. It encodes CASSVADPQYF.

The rearrangement joins TRBV14 to TRBJ2-7; perhaps TRBD2 as D (7 bases). With 0 bases removed from V and 2 bases from J, the gap between germline ends came to 20 bases. The CDR3 is made up of 18 amino acids. Germline V lookup: CDR1 SGHDN, CDR2 FVKESK. CDR3: CASSQEGGWTSWTYEQYF. The CDR3 coding sequence is TGTGCCAGCAGCCAAGAAGGGGGGTGGACTAGTTGGACCTACGAGCAGTACTTC.

The chain carries TRBV30 and TRBJ1-5, with unresolved D. The V gene's germline CDR1 is GTSNPN and CDR2 SVGIG (reference sequence). The V end lost 2 bases, the J end lost 5 bases, and 10 bases lay between the germline ends. This CDR3 comprises 13 residues. CDR3 amino acids: CAWSKVSDQPQHF. For the CDR3, the DNA is TGTGCCTGGAGTAAGGTGTCGGATCAGCCCCAGCATTTT. Full variable domain (rest looked up from reference TRBV30 and TRBJ1-5): SQTIHQWPATLVQPVGSPLSLECTVEGTSNPNLYWYRQAAGRGLQLLFYSVGIGQISSEVPQNLSASRPQDRQFILSSKKLLLSDSGFYLCAWSKVSDQPQHFGDGTRLSIL.

The DNA for the CDR3 is TGTGCCAGCAGCCAAAGCGGGAGTGGAAACAATGAGCAGTTCTTC. Protein: CASSQSGSGNNEQFF. V and J are TRBV9 and TRBJ2-1, with 8 bases fitting TRBD2. The germline V gene encodes CDR1 SGDLS and CDR2 YYNGEE. J gave up 5 bases and V 4 bases, and 8 bases lay outside the gene matches. This CDR3 region has 15 residues.

In regard to this clone: Here the CDR3 omits its conserved ending phenylalanine or tryptophan, so a read error is the likely source. This chain joins TRBV28 and TRBJ2-3, with TRBD2 matching 7 bases. CDR1 and CDR2 (germline): MDHEN, SYDVKM. V shed 4 bases and J 3 bases; nucleotides not matched to a gene: 4. The CDR3 is made up of 14 amino acids. CDR3 coding DNA: TGTGCCAGCAGTTGGGCGGGAGTAACAGATACGCAGTATTCT. It encodes CASSWAGVTDTQYS.

The chain recombines TRBV6-5 with TRBJ2-5, with 9 bases aligning to TRBD1. Germline V CDR1 and CDR2: MNHEY, SVGAGI. V dropped 0 bases and J dropped 5; count of bases not matched to a gene: 4. The CDR3 runs to 15 residues. CDR3 nucleotide sequence: TGTGCCAGCAGTTACTCGGGACAGGGCTGGGAGACCCAGTACTTC. This gives the protein CASSYSGQGWETQYF.

In its sample, this clone was seen a few times. The CDR3 loop reads CASSYGRARGEQYF. The CDR3 DNA follows: TGTGCCAGCAGTTATGGTAGAGCGAGGGGAGAGCAGTACTTC. The chain has TRBV6-5 and TRBJ2-7; D is perhaps TRBD1 or TRBD2 (5 bases each). V was clipped by 3 bases and J by 7 bases, with 16 bases between them. CDR3 length equals 14 residues. From germline, CDR1 is MNHEY and CDR2 SVGAGI.

The chain joins TRBV4-1 to TRBJ2-3, with 7 nucleotides matching TRBD1. Per germline, CDR1 MGHRA and CDR2 YSYEKL. The CDR3 is 13 residues long. V lost 1 base and J lost 5; bases outside the gene matches: 0. CDR3 region: CASSQGQGDTQYF. CDR3 in DNA: TGCGCCAGCAGCCAAGGACAGGGAGATACGCAGTATTTT.

This chain joins TRBV6-1 and TRBJ1-1, with no clear D. Germline CDR1 reads MNHNS; CDR2 reads SASEGT. The CDR3 is 13 amino acids. V lost 1 base, J lost 7 bases, and 10 bases lay in between. As DNA, the CDR3 is TGTGCCAGCAGTGAAGTTGGGGATCTTGAAGCTTTCTTT. Translation gives CASSEVGDLEAFF.